This T cell receptor beta chain originates from a study of shared clonotypes between healthy human individuals. About the research overall: Three CD4 naive, three CD4 memory, two CD8 naive and one CD8 memory plate were used per donor.

The length of the CDR3 is 14 residues. V was shortened by 2 bases and J by 2 bases, with 6 bases between the two germline ends. Per the germline V gene, CDR1 is MNHEY and CDR2 is SVGAGI. Clones were read by immunoSEQ multiplex PCR, and TCRdb kept only the in-frame ones, dropping some. Of some 2.4 million clones in the sample, over 85% were seen once. Sequencing input: naive CD4+ T cells from PBMCs. Subset specified: CD45RA+ positively selected. The sequence was collected from a man between 18 and 35 years old in good health. Some clones in this sample may be carry-over from other donors' samples. This rearrangement joins TRBV6-5 to TRBJ1-4; tentative D call: TRBD1 (5 bases). For the CDR3, the DNA is TGTGCCAGCAGTTACAAGGGGACTAATGAAAAACTGTTTTTT. Protein sequence: CASSYKGTNEKLFF.